Below, 4 T cell receptor beta chains from the same sample are listed, as sequenced in a study of shared clonotypes between healthy human individuals. TCRdb keeps only in-frame clones here, not all; method: immunoSEQ multiplex PCR. The table shows roughly 2,500,000 clones, with 80% to 95% occurring only once. Material for sequencing was naive CD4+ T cells from PBMCs. Subset here: CD45RA+ positively selected. These receptors all stem from a man younger than 35 in good health. Some clones in this sample may be carry-over from other donors' samples.

The chain combines TRBV6-5 with TRBJ1-2, with a possible D match to TRBD1 (6 bases). The CDR3 contains 15 residues. V shed 2 bases and J shed 7 bases, with 17 bases lying between them. Looked up from germline, CDR1 is MNHEY and CDR2 is SVGAGI. CDR3 nucleotide sequence: TGTGCCAGCAGTTACGCGGCGGACAGACGGTCTGGCTACACCTTC. This sequence encodes CASSYAADRRSGYTF.

This sequence joins TRBV7-9 and TRBJ2-1; 9 bases line up with TRBD1. Germline CDR1 SEHNR, CDR2 FQNEAQ (reference sequence). With V trimmed by 6 bases and J by 8 bases, 11 bases remained unmatched. CDR3 length: 15 amino acids. The CDR3 DNA is TGTGCCAGCAGAACCGACAGGGGGAGTCCCCATGAGCAGTTCTTC. Its translation is CASRTDRGSPHEQFF.

The chain uses TRBV18 and TRBJ1-1; 11 bases are a match to TRBD1. CDR1 is KGHSH and CDR2 is LQKENI in the germline V gene. J gave up 0 bases and V 6 bases, and 12 bases lay outside the gene matches. The CDR3 is 18 residues long. CDR3 in amino acids: CASSIQGTGGIMNTEAFF. The CDR3 nucleotides read TGTGCCAGCTCTATCCAAGGGACAGGGGGGATCATGAACACTGAAGCTTTCTTT.

The CDR3 nucleotides are TGTGCCAGCAGCCCCACAGGGGGGTACAACTATGGCTACACCTTC. Translation gives CASSPTGGYNYGYTF. The gene calls are TRBV28 and TRBJ1-2; 8 bases agree with TRBD1. The germline gives CDR1 MDHEN, CDR2 SYDVKM. This CDR3 has 15 residues. Trimming took 6 bases from V and 2 from J; bases not matched to a gene: 8.